One and the same sample provided the 5 T cell receptor beta chains below, sequenced in a study of T cells in Graves' hyperthyroidism and ophthalmopathy. Amplification targeted TCR beta CDR3 regions from RNA transcripts. HTBI primers were employed in a first-round RT-PCR of the TCR CDR3. TCRdb reanalysed the multiplex PCR reads using MiXCR and keeps one entry per CDR3 protein. The profile shows fewer than 400,000 distinct CDR3 sequences, roughly 15% of them singletons. The sequenced material came from blood. These receptors came from a man under 40 with Graves' hyperthyroidism.

The CDR3 region is CSAARSSYNEQFF. The CDR3 bases are TGCAGTGCAGCGCGAAGCTCCTACAATGAGCAGTTCTTC. The chain uses TRBV20-1 and TRBJ2-1; D ambiguous. The V end was cut by 6 bases, the J end by 0 bases, with 9 bases between. Per germline, CDR1 DFQATT and CDR2 SNEGSKA (reference sequence). CDR3 length equals 13 residues.

The chain has TRBV28 and TRBJ2-7; 8 nucleotides match TRBD2. Trimming removed 4 bases from V and 9 bases from J; junction bases left unmatched: 17. The CDR3 covers 16 residues. Germline CDR1 MDHEN, CDR2 SYDVKM. CDR3 DNA sequence: TGTGCCAGCAGTTCCCCCCTGTTGGCGGGAGGACACGCGCAGTACTTC. Its protein product is CASSSPLLAGGHAQYF.

The genes are TRBV19 and TRBJ2-3; a possible D gene is TRBD1 (6 bases). Matching the DNA end better, TRBJ1-5 makes the J call doubtful. Germline V lookup: CDR1 LNHDA, CDR2 SQIVND (reference sequence). This CDR3 comprises 14 residues. The CDR3 reads CASSLTGRRDTQHF. CDR3 bases: TGTGCCAGTAGTTTGACAGGTCGCCGAGATACGCAGCATTTT.

This clonotype came up a few times. The chain couples TRBV20-1 to TRBJ1-4; a weak D match, TRBD1 (5 bases). Germline CDR1 is DFQATT and CDR2 is SNEGSKA (reference sequence). CDR3 length equals 16 residues. The V end lost 3 bases, the J end lost 7 bases, and 21 bases lay between the germline ends. The CDR3 spells CSARFPWGGRSEKLFF. Written as DNA, the CDR3 is TGCAGTGCTAGGTTCCCATGGGGGGGACGAAGTGAAAAACTGTTTTTT.

This clonotype was recorded at least ten times. The rearrangement joins TRBV3-1 to TRBJ2-1; 11 bases align to TRBD2. Germline-derived CDR1 and CDR2 are LGHDT and YNNKEL (reference sequence). V shed 4 bases and J 6 bases; nucleotides not matched to a gene: 5. The CDR3 is 15 residues long. The CDR3 DNA is TGTGCCAGCAGCCGACTACTAGCGGGAGTCAATGAGCAGTTCTTC. Its translation: CASSRLLAGVNEQFF.